This T cell receptor (beta chain) comes out of a study of blood T cell repertoires in COVID-19. Residents of about two dozen US areas, aged roughly 18 to 89 years, made up the participants. Cohort 3 recovered donors had two negative PCRs, clearance, or symptom resolution. Germline lookup yields CDR1 MGHRA and CDR2 YSYEKL. The CDR3 runs 17 residues. Trimming cost V 1 base and J 10 bases; bases outside gene matches: 13. Sequenced by immunoSEQ multiplex PCR; TCRdb stores in-frame clones only, minus some. This table has hundreds of thousands of clones, over 80% appearing once. The chain combines TRBV4-1 with TRBJ2-1, with 10 bases that match TRBD2. The sample consisted of PBMCs or T cells enriched from blood (not recorded which). This TCR was sampled from a woman aged 18 to 35 who had recovered from COVID-19. The CDR3 here is CASSQGHLAGEMGEQFF. The CDR3 DNA follows: TGCGCCAGCAGCCAAGGGCATCTAGCGGGAGAGATGGGAGAGCAGTTCTTC.